These 27 T cell receptor beta chains came from one sample sequenced in a study of cytomegalovirus exposure and HLA in healthy donors. The PCR was carried out with 60 Vbeta primers and 13 Jbeta primers. Here immunoSEQ multiplex PCR was the method, and the copy in TCRdb shows in-frame clones only, minus some. The table lists approximately 140,000 clones, approximately 76% of them singletons, with about 1.7% in the top ten. The sample consisted of PBMCs. These receptors were collected from a middle-aged man in good health and CMV-seronegative.

The chain uses TRBV19 and TRBJ2-1, with a tentative D call TRBD2 (6 bases). This CDR3 spans 12 amino acids. Trimming cost V 4 bases and J 13 bases, with 14 bases left between them. Per the germline V gene, CDR1 is LNHDA and CDR2 is SQIVND (reference sequence). CDR3 loop: CASSRGLGIQFF. DNA of the CDR3: TGTGCCAGTAGTAGGGGACTTGGGATTCAGTTCTTC.

This sequence joins TRBV2 and TRBJ1-2, with D perhaps TRBD1 (6 bases). V was clipped by 3 bases and J by 4 bases, with 12 bases between them. CDR1 SNHLY and CDR2 FYNNEI come from the germline V gene. The CDR3 spans 14 residues. The CDR3 DNA reads as TGTGCCAGCAGTGAGACAGGTGACTCCTATGGCTACACCTTC. It codes for CASSETGDSYGYTF.

Details on this clone: At the DNA level, this CDR3 is encoded by other sequences in the same sample as well. This chain links TRBV2 with TRBJ2-3; a possible D gene is TRBD2 (6 bases). V lost 8 bases, J lost 3 bases, and 18 bases lay in between. The CDR3 is made up of 15 amino acids. CDR1 and CDR2 from the germline V gene are SNHLY and FYNNEI. This CDR3 reads CASARLGPGTDTQYF. CDR3 nucleotides: TGTGCCAGCGCCCGACTAGGCCCGGGTACAGATACGCAGTATTTT.

This clone was seen only a few times. The chain links TRBV21-1 to TRBJ2-5; whether TRBD1, the table's D call, matches the DNA was not checked. TRBV21-1 is reported as a pseudogene. The CDR3 contains 19 residues. This chain's CDR3 is CASSNIGTGLGSIRETQYF. Here the CDR3 DNA reads TGTGCCAGCAGCAATATCGGGACAGGGTTGGGCTCTATCCGGGAGACCCAGTACTTC.

V gene TRBV27 combines with J gene TRBJ1-2; tentative D call: TRBD1 (6 bases). The CDR3 runs 15 residues. Per germline, CDR1 MNHEY and CDR2 SMNVEV (reference sequence). V shed 3 bases and J shed 1 base, with 12 bases lying between them. CDR3 sequence (DNA): TGTGCCAGCAGTTTTGGGGGGGCGAGTAACTATGGCTACACCTTC. Translating gives CASSFGGASNYGYTF.

The chain carries TRBV19 and TRBJ1-1, with D maybe TRBD1 (6 bases). Trimming removed 6 bases from V and 7 bases from J, with 15 bases in between. The germline gives CDR1 LNHDA, CDR2 SQIVND (reference sequence). This CDR3 comprises 13 residues. For the CDR3, the DNA is TGTGCCAGTAGAAAAGACAGGCGGTTTGAAGCTTTCTTT. This sequence encodes CASRKDRRFEAFF.

The rearrangement links TRBV11-3 to TRBJ2-5; 9 bases align to TRBD2. CDR3 size: 17 residues. The germline CDR1 and CDR2 sequences are SGHNT and YENEEA. With 0 bases clipped from V and 7 bases from J, the junction kept 12 bases outside the gene matches. Written as DNA, the CDR3 is TGTGCCAGCAGCTTAGATAGTGGAGCGGGGGGCCCGCTGACCCAGTACTTC. It codes for CASSLDSGAGGPLTQYF.

The V gene is TRBV6-5, the J gene TRBJ2-2, with D perhaps TRBD1 (6 bases). CDR3 length: 14 residues. Deletions cut 8 bases from V and 0 bases from J, with 10 bases between. The V gene's germline CDR1 is MNHEY and CDR2 SVGAGI. The CDR3 DNA is TGTGCCAGCGGACAGCCATCGAACACCGGGGAGCTGTTTTTT. This sequence encodes CASGQPSNTGELFF.

The J gene is TRBJ2-2, the V gene TRBV6-6; 7 bases line up with TRBD2. The CDR3 contains 15 residues. The trim removed 6 bases at V and 1 base at J, leaving 5 bases unmatched. Germline V gene lookup returns CDR1 MNHNY and CDR2 SVGAGI (reference sequence). CDR3 residues: CASSWSSGNTGELFF. The CDR3 bases are TGTGCCAGCAGCTGGTCTAGCGGGAACACCGGGGAGCTGTTTTTT.

V is TRBV9 and J is TRBJ2-5; a weak D match, TRBD1 (6 bases). Matching the DNA end better, TRBJ2-7 makes the J call doubtful. Germline lookup yields CDR1 SGDLS and CDR2 YYNGEE. The CDR3 totals 15 residues. The CDR3: CASSVESQGSYEQYF. For the CDR3, the DNA is TGTGCCAGCAGCGTAGAAAGCCAGGGGAGCTACGAGCAGTACTTC.

The CDR3 sequence: CASSFETSGVQETQYF. As DNA, the CDR3 is TGTGCCAGCAGTTTTGAGACTAGCGGGGTCCAAGAGACCCAGTACTTC. This chain joins TRBV28 and TRBJ2-5; 11 nucleotides align to TRBD2. Germline V gene lookup returns CDR1 MDHEN and CDR2 SYDVKM. After removal of 3 bases from V and 1 base from J, the junction contained 4 bases not matched to a gene. The CDR3 is 16 residues long. Using reference TRBV28 and TRBJ2-5 for the parts outside the CDR3, the full variable domain is DVKVTQSSRYLVKRTGEKVFLECVQDMDHENMFWYRQDPGLGLRLIYFSYDVKMKEKGDIPEGYSVSREKKERFSLILESASTNQTSMYLCASSFETSGVQETQYFGPGTRLLVL.

This rearrangement joins TRBV4-2 to TRBJ2-1; 9 positions match TRBD2. Germline CDR1 LGHNA, CDR2 YNFKEQ. The CDR3 sequence is 16 residues long. The V and J ends lost 0 bases and 9 bases, in that order; junction bases with no gene match: 9. The CDR3: CASSQDQSGRWVEQFF. The CDR3 DNA reads as TGTGCCAGCAGCCAAGACCAAAGCGGGAGGTGGGTTGAGCAGTTCTTC.

This rearrangement joins TRBV7-2 to TRBJ2-3; TRBD2 might be the D (7 bases). The CDR3 is 13 residues long. The germline gives CDR1 SGHTA, CDR2 FQGNSA. Trimming pared 3 bases from V and 6 bases from J, leaving 10 bases between. For the CDR3, the DNA is TGTGCCAGCAGCTTTGGGGGGGGCGATACGCAGTATTTT. It is translated as CASSFGGGDTQYF. The full variable domain, rest sourced from reference TRBV7-2 and TRBJ2-3, is GAGVSQSPSNKVTEKGKDVELRCDPISGHTALYWYRQSLGQGLEFLIYFQGNSAPDKSGLPSDRFSAERTGGSVSTLTIQRTQQEDSAVYLCASSFGGGDTQYFGPGTRLTVL.

The chain is built from TRBV9 and TRBJ1-2, with D possibly TRBD1 on 6 matching bases. The CDR3 is 17 amino acids. CDR1 is SGDLS, CDR2 YYNGEE, per germline. V lost 3 bases to trimming and J lost 3 bases, with 21 bases between them. CDR3 in amino acids: CASSAPEWGRSDYGYTF. DNA of the CDR3: TGTGCCAGCAGCGCGCCAGAGTGGGGGCGCTCGGACTATGGCTACACCTTC.

This chain joins TRBV27 and TRBJ2-7; TRBD2 matches 7 bases. V was clipped by 3 bases and J by 2 bases; unmatched bases: 4. Germline CDR1 and CDR2: MNHEY and SMNVEV (reference sequence). This CDR3 contains 14 residues. The DNA of the CDR3 is TGTGCCAGCAGTTTGGCGGGAGCACCCTACGAGCAGTACTTC. Protein: CASSLAGAPYEQYF.

This chain uses TRBV6-1 with TRBJ1-2, with TRBD1 matching over 8 bases. Germline V gives CDR1 MNHNS, CDR2 SASEGT. This CDR3 has 16 amino acids. J gave up 4 bases and V 2 bases, and 9 bases lay outside the gene matches. CDR3 in amino acids: CASSESDGTGGYGYTF. In nucleotides, the CDR3 is TGTGCCAGCAGTGAATCCGACGGGACAGGTGGCTATGGCTACACCTTC.

V usage is TRBV9 and J usage is TRBJ2-1, with 15 bases aligning to TRBD2. V was pared by 3 bases and J by 7 bases, with 2 bases of the junction left unmatched. The CDR3 has 15 amino acids. Germline lookup yields CDR1 SGDLS and CDR2 YYNGEE. CDR3 residues: CASSEGLAGGNEQFF. The CDR3 bases are TGTGCCAGCAGCGAAGGACTAGCGGGGGGGAATGAGCAGTTCTTC. The whole variable domain, filled in from reference TRBV9 and TRBJ2-1, reads DSGVTQTPKHLITATGQRVTLRCSPRSGDLSVYWYQQSLDQGLQFLIQYYNGEERAKGNILERFSAQQFPDLHSELNLSSLELGDSALYFCASSEGLAGGNEQFFGPGTRLTVL.

The chain links TRBV11-2 to TRBJ1-1, with 10 bases matching TRBD1. Germline values: CDR1 SGHAT, CDR2 FQNNGV. This CDR3 spans 19 amino acids. Trimming at V came to 2 bases and at J to 1 base, leaving 13 bases not matched to a gene. The CDR3 coding sequence is TGTGCCAGCAGCTTATTTTCGATGATTGGGGACAGGGGGAACACTGAAGCTTTCTTT. Its protein product is CASSLFSMIGDRGNTEAFF.

This clone appeared once. This chain uses TRBV7-2 with TRBJ2-3; 11 bases are shared with TRBD2. This CDR3 has 16 residues. Unmatched junction bases numbered 2, after V lost 1 base and J lost 2 bases. CDR1 SGHTA and CDR2 FQGNSA come from the germline V gene. The CDR3 DNA follows: TGTGCCAGCAGCTTAGTTAGCGGGGGGGACACAGATACGCAGTATTTT. It specifies CASSLVSGGDTDTQYF.

This clone occurred a few times. This chain joins TRBV5-4 and TRBJ1-3; 7 nucleotides agree with TRBD1. Germline V lookup: CDR1 SGHNT, CDR2 YYREEE (reference sequence). V gave up 4 bases and J gave up 0 bases; unmatched junction bases: 7. This CDR3 region has 16 residues. The CDR3 protein is CASSAGQWSSGNTIYF. The CDR3 region has the DNA TGTGCCAGCAGCGCGGGACAGTGGAGCTCTGGAAACACCATATATTTT.

This clone was recorded a few times. The V gene is TRBV6-1, the J gene TRBJ2-7; possibly TRBD1 for D (5 bases). This CDR3 region has 12 residues. Trimming left V 6 bases short and J 6 bases short, with 12 bases between. Germline V gives CDR1 MNHNS, CDR2 SASEGT. As DNA, the CDR3 is TGTGCCAGCAGAGGGGTGGCTGGCGAGCAGTACTTC. It specifies CASRGVAGEQYF.

The chain recombines TRBV4-1 with TRBJ2-2, with 11 bases identical to TRBD1. The CDR3 totals 16 residues. Looked up from germline, CDR1 is MGHRA and CDR2 is YSYEKL. V shed 5 bases and J 4 bases; nucleotides not matched to a gene: 6. The CDR3 sequence is CASSYGTGGFTGELFF. Here the CDR3 DNA reads TGCGCCAGCAGCTATGGGACAGGGGGGTTCACCGGGGAGCTGTTTTTT.

V usage is TRBV10-3 and J usage is TRBJ2-3; a weak D match, TRBD1 (6 bases). V lost 10 bases and J 5 bases, leaving 16 bases between the germline ends. The CDR3 runs to 13 residues. CDR1 and CDR2 (germline): ENHRY, SYGVKD. The CDR3 DNA follows: TGTGCCACCACGGTTTTAGGGGGAGATACGCAGTATTTT. Translating gives CATTVLGGDTQYF.

The J gene is TRBJ2-3, the V gene TRBV7-9, with 8 bases fitting TRBD1. This CDR3 has 14 residues. The germline CDR1 and CDR2 sequences are SEHNR and FQNEAQ (reference sequence). CDR3 sequence (DNA): TGTGCTACCCACAGGGGGGATTACACAGATACGCAGTATTTT. This codes for CATHRGDYTDTQYF.

The V call is TRBV7-2, the J call TRBJ1-4, with TRBD1 matching 10 bases. Trimming at V came to 4 bases and at J to 7 bases, leaving 9 bases not matched to a gene. This CDR3 comprises 16 residues. Germline CDR1 reads SGHTA; CDR2 reads FQGNSA. CDR3 sequence: CASSYPGTGASEKLFF. For the CDR3, the DNA is TGTGCCAGCAGCTACCCCGGGACAGGGGCGAGTGAAAAACTGTTTTTT.

This clone has a handful of counts. V and J are TRBV7-9 and TRBJ2-7; 10 nucleotides match TRBD2. V was pared by 3 bases and J by 5 bases, with 7 bases of the junction left unmatched. The CDR3 is 15 amino acids. The germline V gene has CDR1 SEHNR and CDR2 FQNEAQ (reference sequence). The CDR3 protein is CASSFITSGNHEQYF. In DNA, the CDR3 is TGTGCCAGCAGCTTTATTACTAGCGGGAACCACGAGCAGTACTTC.

The chain has TRBV15 and TRBJ2-7; 12 bases fit TRBD1. Germline-derived CDR1 and CDR2 are LNHNV and YYDKDF (reference sequence). V lost 6 bases and J lost 5; bases outside the gene matches: 5. The CDR3 has 14 amino acids. For the CDR3, the DNA is TGTGCCACCAGGTTGGGACAGGGGGCGGACGAGCAGTACTTC. It codes for CATRLGQGADEQYF.